These 26 T cell receptor beta chains were sequenced from one sample in a study of monozygotic twins with inflammatory bowel disease. No DNA is given; TCRdb re-called the 5' RACE reads and lists each CDR3 protein once. This sample contains fewer than 450,000 distinct CDR3 sequences. The material sequenced was blood. The receptors here all came from a human donor with ulcerative colitis or Crohn's disease, or a healthy co-twin of an affected twin (not recorded which).

This sequence joins TRBV29-1 and TRBJ1-4; TCRdb selects TRBD1, and the lack of DNA leaves this call unchecked. CDR3 length equals 17 residues. Germline CDR1 SQVTM, CDR2 ANQGSEA. CDR3 amino acids: CSVPGQGPWIGNEKLFF.

The chain links TRBV7-2 to TRBJ2-6; TCRdb reports TRBD1, a call that lacks DNA to check it against. Germline CDR1 SGHTA, CDR2 FQGNSA. The CDR3 covers 16 residues. CDR3 residues: CASSLPHGAGANVLTF.

V gene TRBV4-3 combines with J gene TRBJ1-6; there is no DNA to check the TCRdb D call of TRBD1. The CDR3 is 17 residues long. Germline lookup yields CDR1 LGHNA and CDR2 YSLEER. The CDR3 sequence is CASSQTGGTGVNSPLHF.

V gene TRBV19 combines with J gene TRBJ2-7; checking the TCRdb D call of TRBD2 is not possible without DNA. In germline, CDR1 is LNHDA, CDR2 SQIVND (reference sequence). The CDR3 is 14 amino acids. CDR3 sequence reads: CASNGKWGGYEQYF.

The chain recombines TRBV7-7 with TRBJ2-2. From germline, CDR1 is SSHAT and CDR2 FNYEAQ (reference sequence). This CDR3 has 13 amino acids. CDR3 residues: CASSFRDAGELFF.

The chain employs TRBV24-1 and TRBJ2-2; TCRdb proposes TRBD2, but this gene call is untestable without DNA. This CDR3 has 16 amino acids. Germline CDR1 reads KGHDR; CDR2 reads SFDVKD. CDR3 region: CATSDGGGSNTGELFF.

V and J are TRBV7-2 and TRBJ2-3; as DNA is missing, the TRBD2 call by TCRdb cannot be tested. The germline V gene encodes CDR1 SGHTA and CDR2 FQGNSA. The CDR3 sequence is 16 residues long. The CDR3 spells CASSSHRTSGGDTQYF.

This sequence joins TRBV7-9 and TRBJ1-5. CDR3 length equals 15 residues. CDR1 is SEHNR and CDR2 is FQNEAQ in the germline V gene (reference sequence). The CDR3 protein is CASSFGSSQVQPQHF.

V usage is TRBV12-3 or TRBV12-4 and J usage is TRBJ1-2; the D call of TRBD1 rests on TCRdb alone, since no DNA is present to check it. The CDR3 extends over 14 amino acids. CDR3: CASSPRQGASGYTF.

The chain joins TRBV4-1 to TRBJ2-7. This CDR3 has 16 amino acids. Germline CDR1 MGHRA, CDR2 YSYEKL. CDR3 region: CASSQDWGASSYEQYF.

V is TRBV27 and J is TRBJ2-7; absent DNA, TCRdb's TRBD2 call cannot be checked. The CDR3 has 15 residues. Germline CDR1 and CDR2: MNHEY and SMNVEV (reference sequence). CDR3 protein: CASSFLSRTDYEQYF.

The J gene is TRBJ2-1, the V gene TRBV12-3 or TRBV12-4; no DNA is available, so the TRBD1 call from TCRdb remains unchecked. The CDR3 runs 14 residues. The CDR3 loop reads CASMLGGVVSEQFF.

The V gene is TRBV27, the J gene TRBJ2-5; the D gene TCRdb calls, TRBD1, cannot be checked with no DNA. CDR3 length: 15 residues. Germline V lookup: CDR1 MNHEY, CDR2 SMNVEV (reference sequence). This CDR3 is CASSLSMGAQETQYF.

The chain has TRBV29-1 and TRBJ2-1; TCRdb picks TRBD1, but there is no DNA to check that call. The CDR3 is 13 residues long. CDR1 and CDR2 from the germline V gene are SQVTM and ANQGSEA. The CDR3 loop is CSVERDRKNEQFF.

This sequence joins TRBV9 and TRBJ2-2; the D call from TCRdb, TRBD2, cannot be confirmed without DNA. The CDR3 is made up of 16 amino acids. The germline gives CDR1 SGDLS, CDR2 YYNGEE. Here the CDR3 reads CASSGPSGGPTGELFF. Drawing the rest from reference TRBV9 and TRBJ2-2, the complete variable domain is DSGVTQTPKHLITATGQRVTLRCSPRSGDLSVYWYQQSLDQGLQFLIQYYNGEERAKGNILERFSAQQFPDLHSELNLSSLELGDSALYFCASSGPSGGPTGELFFGEGSRLTVL.

The chain couples TRBV20-1 to TRBJ2-1. Germline assignment: CDR1 DFQATT and CDR2 SNEGSKA (reference sequence). This CDR3 is 11 amino acids long. The CDR3 protein is CSARRVNEQFF.

The gene calls are TRBV6-4 and TRBJ2-3; absent DNA, TCRdb's TRBD2 call cannot be checked. Germline V gene sequence: CDR1 MRHNA, CDR2 SNTAGT. CDR3 length: 16 amino acids. The chain's CDR3 is CASSEGLAGLTDTQYF.

V gene TRBV28 combines with J gene TRBJ2-7; TCRdb calls TRBD2, which cannot be checked without DNA. The CDR3 spans 14 residues. Germline lookup yields CDR1 MDHEN and CDR2 SYDVKM. CDR3 region: CASISGGHNYEQYF.

The gene calls are TRBV28 and TRBJ2-1; the TCRdb D gene call, TRBD2, has no DNA to confirm it. This CDR3 has 14 residues. From germline, CDR1 is MDHEN and CDR2 SYDVKM. The CDR3 loop reads CASRSPRTRNEQFF.

The chain has TRBV5-1 and TRBJ2-7; absent DNA, TCRdb's TRBD1 call cannot be checked. This CDR3 is 14 amino acids long. Germline CDR1 SGHRS, CDR2 YFSETQ. The CDR3 sequence is CTSKGGIPPYEQYF.

J is TRBJ2-2 and V is TRBV3-1; as DNA is missing, the TRBD1 call by TCRdb cannot be tested. The CDR3 loop spans 15 amino acids. Germline CDR1 reads LGHDT; CDR2 reads YNNKEL (reference sequence). The CDR3 sequence: CASSLGQGDTGELFF.

J is TRBJ1-1 and V is TRBV5-1; the D call from TCRdb, TRBD1, cannot be confirmed without DNA. CDR1 is SGHRS and CDR2 is YFSETQ in the germline V gene. The CDR3 totals 15 residues. CDR3 sequence reads: CASSTAGTRAFEAFF.

The chain combines TRBV5-6 with TRBJ2-2; the D gene TCRdb calls, TRBD1, cannot be checked with no DNA. This CDR3 spans 14 amino acids. Germline V CDR1 and CDR2: SGHDT, YYEEEE. The CDR3 loop is CASSLNPVTGELFF.

This sequence joins TRBV23-1 and TRBJ2-1; TCRdb gives TRBD1 as the D gene, but with no DNA this cannot be confirmed. TRBV23-1 is flagged as an ORF with uncertain function. The CDR3 is 16 amino acids. This CDR3 reads CASSQSFSPGGHEQFF.

The V call is TRBV6-2 or TRBV6-3, the J call TRBJ2-1. Germline-derived CDR1 and CDR2 are MNHEY and SVGEGT. CDR3 length: 13 amino acids. The chain's CDR3 is CASSYSDRNEQFF.

This chain connects TRBV5-1 to TRBJ2-7; TCRdb's D call of TRBD1 is untestable without DNA. Germline V gene sequence: CDR1 SGHRS, CDR2 YFSETQ. The CDR3 covers 14 residues. The CDR3 protein is CASRSGQGPGEQYF.